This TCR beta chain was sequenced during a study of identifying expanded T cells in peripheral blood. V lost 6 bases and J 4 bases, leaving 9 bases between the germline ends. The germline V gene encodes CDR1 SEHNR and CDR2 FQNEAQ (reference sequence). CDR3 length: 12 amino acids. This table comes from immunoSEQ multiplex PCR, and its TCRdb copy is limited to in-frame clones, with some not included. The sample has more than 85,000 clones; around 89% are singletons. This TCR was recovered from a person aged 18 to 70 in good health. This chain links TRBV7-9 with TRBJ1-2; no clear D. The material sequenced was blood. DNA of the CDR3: TGTGCCAGCAGTGTGGAAGCCTATGGCTACACCTTC. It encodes CASSVEAYGYTF. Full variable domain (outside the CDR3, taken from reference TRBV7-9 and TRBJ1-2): DTGVSQNPRHKITKRGQNVTFRCDPISEHNRLYWYRQTLGQGPEFLTYFQNEAQLEKSRLLSDRFSAERPKGSFSTLEIQRTEQGDSAMYLCASSVEAYGYTFGSGTRLTVV.